A selection of T cell receptor beta chains follows, all from one sample in a study of T cell responses to AZD1222 COVID-19 vaccine. Repertoires were generated with immunoSEQ multiplex PCR, while TCRdb's copy carries only in-frame clones and drops some. The sample has over 150,000 clones, more than 75% seen once. The material sequenced was peripheral blood, taken on day 0 of AZD1222 vaccination. These receptors were obtained from an adult in good health. CDR3s include the opening cysteine and the closing phenylalanine or tryptophan. Fields, in order: D gene, J gene, V gene, clone size, CDR3 protein, CDR3 DNA. A D gene is named only where the DNA matches it firmly. The size of a clone is reported for some rows only, either as once, few or many, or as a class for expanded clones.

NA,TRBJ2-3,TRBV4-2,NA,CASSPSLDTQYF,TGTGCCAGCAGCCCCTCCCTCGATACGCAGTATTTT
NA,TRBJ1-1,TRBV6-5,NA,CASSYTVAMNTEAFF,TGTGCCAGCAGTTACACGGTCGCCATGAACACTGAAGCTTTCTTT
NA,TRBJ1-2,TRBV24-1,NA,CATSDSGIQRGDGYTF,TGTGCCACCAGTGATTCCGGTATACAGCGAGGGGATGGCTACACCTTC
TRBD1,TRBJ1-1,TRBV18,NA,CASSPGQGASVNTEAFF,TGTGCCAGCTCACCAGGCCAGGGGGCTTCGGTGAACACTGAAGCTTTCTTT
TRBD1,TRBJ2-1,TRBV19,NA,CASSPYRPGTGGEFF,TGTGCCAGTAGCCCCTACCGTCCCGGGACAGGGGGAGAGTTCTTC
TRBD1,TRBJ1-1,TRBV20-1,NA,CSASRDSNTEAFF,TGCAGTGCTAGTAGGGACAGTAACACTGAAGCTTTCTTT
NA,TRBJ1-5,TRBV21-1,NA,CASSKPWTASNQPQHF,TGTGCCAGCAGCAAACCCTGGACAGCTAGCAATCAGCCCCAGCATTTT
TRBD2,TRBJ2-2,TRBV10-3,NA,CAISESGGPRLFF,TGTGCCATCAGTGAGTCGGGAGGGCCGCGGCTGTTTTTT
TRBD1,TRBJ1-4,TRBV9,once,CASSVLQGTNEKLFF,TGTGCCAGCAGCGTGCTACAGGGGACTAATGAAAAACTGTTTTTT
NA,TRBJ2-7,TRBV10-3,NA,CAISRDGVYEQYF,TGTGCCATCAGCCGGGACGGTGTGTACGAGCAGTACTTC
NA,TRBJ1-2,TRBV27,NA,CASSRTGTTMGYTF,TGTGCCAGCAGCCGTACCGGGACGACCATGGGCTACACCTTC
NA,TRBJ2-6,TRBV5-4,NA,CASTARRGGANVLTF,TGTGCCAGCACCGCCAGGCGGGGTGGGGCCAACGTCCTGACTTTC
NA,TRBJ2-5,TRBV9,NA,CASSVEDGETQYF,TGTGCCAGCAGCGTAGAAGACGGAGAGACCCAGTACTTC
NA,TRBJ2-7,TRBV6-1,NA,CASSEMVRMPYEQYF,TGTGCCAGCAGTGAAATGGTACGGATGCCGTACGAGCAGTACTTC
NA,TRBJ2-1,TRBV19,NA,CASSQGDRLAYNEQFF,TGTGCCAGTAGTCAAGGGGATCGGCTCGCCTACAATGAGCAGTTCTTC
NA,TRBJ2-1,TRBV12-3/TRBV12-4,NA,CASSFLGEQFF,TGTGCCAGCAGCTTCCTAGGGGAGCAGTTCTTC
NA,TRBJ2-7,TRBV28,NA,CASSVGTYEQYF,TGTGCCAGCAGTGTCGGGACCTACGAGCAGTACTTC
TRBD2,TRBJ2-3,TRBV5-4,once,CASSLRLAGVSDTQYF,TGTGCCAGCAGCTTGCGACTAGCGGGGGTATCGGATACGCAGTATTTT
TRBD1,TRBJ1-1,TRBV11-1,NA,CASSLPGQGAEAFF,TGTGCCAGCAGCTTACCGGGACAGGGAGCGGAAGCTTTCTTT
NA,TRBJ1-5,TRBV6-5,NA,CASSSLPGPNQPQHF,TGTGCCAGCAGTTCACTCCCCGGCCCTAATCAGCCCCAGCATTTT
NA,TRBJ1-2,TRBV6-1,NA,CASSSVQRSGYTF,TGTGCCAGCAGCTCGGTCCAAAGGAGTGGCTACACCTTC
TRBD2,TRBJ2-4,TRBV7-2,NA,CASSLGGTSGLAKNIQYF,TGTGCCAGCAGCTTAGGCGGGACTAGCGGGTTAGCCAAAAACATTCAGTACTTC
NA,TRBJ2-7,TRBV3-1/TRBV3-2,NA,CASSPFASYEQYF,TGTGCCAGCAGCCCGTTTGCCTCCTACGAGCAGTACTTC
NA,TRBJ1-6,TRBV6-2/TRBV6-3,NA,CASSYSDSSLSPLHF,TGTGCCAGCAGTTACTCTGACAGTTCGCTTTCACCCCTCCACTTT
NA,TRBJ2-6,TRBV7-3,NA,CASSSQSGANVLTF,TGTGCCAGCAGCTCACAATCTGGGGCCAACGTCCTGACTTTC
NA,TRBJ1-2,TRBV7-8,NA,CASSLSPHGYTF,TGTGCCAGCAGCTTAAGCCCGCATGGCTACACCTTC
TRBD2,TRBJ2-1,TRBV11-3,NA,CASSFGLAVNHNEQFF,TGTGCCAGCAGCTTCGGACTAGCGGTAAACCACAATGAGCAGTTCTTC
NA,TRBJ1-2,TRBV9,NA,CASSGLLGSNYGYTF,TGTGCCAGCAGCGGCCTGTTGGGGAGTAACTATGGCTACACCTTC
NA,TRBJ1-1,TRBV2,once,CASSVLLNTEAFF,TGTGCCAGCAGTGTATTACTGAACACTGAAGCTTTCTTT
NA,TRBJ2-3,TRBV5-5,NA,CASSFGGSDTQYF,TGTGCCAGCAGCTTCGGCGGGTCGGATACGCAGTATTTT
TRBD1,TRBJ2-3,TRBV27,NA,CASTSDRGFRDTQYF,TGTGCCAGCACCTCGGACAGGGGATTTAGAGATACGCAGTATTTT
NA,TRBJ1-2,TRBV7-9,once,CAVPGQENFNYGYTF,TGTGCCGTTCCGGGACAAGAAAATTTTAACTATGGCTACACCTTC
NA,TRBJ1-5,TRBV27,NA,CASSLGGWDQPQHF,TGTGCCAGCAGTTTAGGGGGCTGGGATCAGCCCCAGCATTTT
NA,TRBJ1-4,TRBV18,NA,CASSPRRTNEKLFF,TGTGCCAGCTCACCAAGGAGGACTAATGAAAAACTGTTTTTT